What follows is one TCR beta chain and its context. The antigen remains unidentified. Treatment denoted: skin biopsy from PPD injection site in Mantoux-positive individual. An oligonucleotide containing a UMI was ligated to the 3' end of TCR cDNA. Unsorted total RNA, about 1 to 1000 ng, was DNase treated before reverse transcription. The data stem from a study of naive and memory T cell subsets. Study findings and constraints: This RNA-based method may be sensitive to activation-related transcript changes.

The CDR3 runs 15 residues. Looked up from germline, CDR1 is MNHNS and CDR2 is SASEGT. The V end was cut by 3 bases, the J end by 3 bases, with 12 bases between. The SP2 primer and nested alpha and beta constant region primers amplified ligated cDNA in four rounds. For blood and skin samples, reverse transcription used TCR alpha and beta constant primers. TCRdb recomputed calls from the UMI-ligation and nested PCR reads with MiXCR, one row per CDR3 protein. The top ten clones hold roughly 6.1% of a sample with about 24,000 distinct CDR3 sequences, approximately 5.7% of them seen once. J is TRBJ1-5 and V is TRBV6-1; D gene unclear. The input for sequencing was skin, taken from a tuberculin skin test site. The receptor's source is an adult in good health. CDR3 residues: CASSEDGLPNQPQHF. CDR3 nucleotide sequence: TGTGCCAGCAGTGAGGACGGCCTCCCCAATCAGCCCCAGCATTTT.